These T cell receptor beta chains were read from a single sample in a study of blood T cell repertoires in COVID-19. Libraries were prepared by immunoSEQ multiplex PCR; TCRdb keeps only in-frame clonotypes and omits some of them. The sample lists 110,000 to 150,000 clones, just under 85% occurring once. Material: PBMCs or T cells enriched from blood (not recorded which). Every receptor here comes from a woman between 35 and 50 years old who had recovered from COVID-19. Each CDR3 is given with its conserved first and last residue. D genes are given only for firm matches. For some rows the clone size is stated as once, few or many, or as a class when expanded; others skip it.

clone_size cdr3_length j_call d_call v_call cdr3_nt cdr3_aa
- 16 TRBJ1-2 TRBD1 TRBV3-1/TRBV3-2 TGTGCCAGCAGCCAATTGGGACAGGGGGCTAATTCTGGCTACACCTTC CASSQLGQGANSGYTF
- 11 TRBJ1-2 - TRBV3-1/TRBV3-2 TGTGCCAGCAGCCATGGAGGGGGCTACACCTTC CASSHGGGYTF
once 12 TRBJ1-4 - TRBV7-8 TGTGCCAGCAGCCAGGACTCAGAAAAACTGTTTTTT CASSQDSEKLFF
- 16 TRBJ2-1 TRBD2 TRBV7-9 TGTGCCAGCAGTTCCCGGACTAGTAGGTCCTACAATGAGCAGTTCTTC CASSSRTSRSYNEQFF
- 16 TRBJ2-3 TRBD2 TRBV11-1 TGTGCCAGCAGCCCTATTAGCGGGGCCACCACAGATACGCAGTATTTT CASSPISGATTDTQYF
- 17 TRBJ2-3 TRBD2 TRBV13 TGTGCCAGCAGCTTAGGGCTAGCGGGGGGGCTTTCAGATACGCAGTATTTT CASSLGLAGGLSDTQYF
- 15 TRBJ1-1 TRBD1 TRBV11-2 TGTGCCAGCAGCTTAGGACAGGGAATGCACACTGAAGCTTTCTTT CASSLGQGMHTEAFF
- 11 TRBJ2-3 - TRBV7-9 TGTGCCAGCTGGGGCGCAGATACGCAGTATTTT CASWGADTQYF
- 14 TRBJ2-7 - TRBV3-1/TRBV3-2 TGTGCCAGCAGCCTCCGGGACAACGTCTACGAGCAGTACTTC CASSLRDNVYEQYF
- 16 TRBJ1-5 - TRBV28 TGTGCCAGCAGTTTTGCCCTTGGACAGTGGAATCAGCCCCAGCATTTT CASSFALGQWNQPQHF
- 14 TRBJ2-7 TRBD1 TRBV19 TGTGCCAGTAGTATCGGCAGGGGGATGGCCGAGCAGTACTTC CASSIGRGMAEQYF
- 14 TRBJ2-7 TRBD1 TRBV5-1 TGCGCCAGCAGCTTGGGGGGACAGACCTACGAGCAGTACTTC CASSLGGQTYEQYF
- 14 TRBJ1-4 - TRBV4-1 TGCGCCAGCAGCCCCGGGACTACACATGAAAAACTGTTTTTT CASSPGTTHEKLFF
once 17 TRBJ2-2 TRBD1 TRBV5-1 TGCGCCAGCAGCTTGACGGGACAGGAGATCATCACCGGGGAGCTGTTTTTT CASSLTGQEIITGELFF
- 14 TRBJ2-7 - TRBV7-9 TGTGCCAGCAGCTCTACCTCACAGGGCCACGAGCAGTACTTC CASSSTSQGHEQYF
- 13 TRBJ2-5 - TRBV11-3 TGTGCCAGCAGCCGAGAAGGGGAAGAGACCCAGTACTTC CASSREGEETQYF
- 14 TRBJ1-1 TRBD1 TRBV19 TGTGCCAGTAATCGTGACAGGGCGGACACTGAAGCTTTCTTT CASNRDRADTEAFF